A selection of T cell receptor beta chains follows, all from one sample in a study of blood T cells in healthy people across ages. TCRdb recomputed calls from the 5' RACE reads with MiXCR, one row per CDR3 protein. Of roughly 1,100,000 distinct CDR3 sequences in the sample, under 30% were seen once. Separately, the same data were catalogued under a study of T cells of mothers and their children.

Sequencing was performed on blood. The receptors shown here come from a girl between 2 and 10 years old in good health. The CDR3 runs from the conserved cysteine through the conserved F or W. D genes are given only for firm matches. Clone size is shown for a subset of rows, as once, few, many or a class of expanded clone.

clone_size: few; j_call: TRBJ2-5; d_call: .; v_call: TRBV3-1; cdr3_nt: TGTGCCAGCAGCCAGGTTGGATTCGGCCAAGAGACCCAGTACTTC; cdr3_aa: CASSQVGFGQETQYF
clone_size: .; j_call: TRBJ2-5; d_call: TRBD2; v_call: TRBV29-1; cdr3_nt: TGCAGCGTTGAAGTACTAGCGGGAGCCGGAGAGCAGACCCAGTACTTC; cdr3_aa: CSVEVLAGAGEQTQYF
clone_size: few; j_call: TRBJ2-5; d_call: TRBD2; v_call: TRBV29-1; cdr3_nt: TGCAGCGTTAAGCCCGGGGGGCAAGAGACCCAGTACTTC; cdr3_aa: CSVKPGGQETQYF
clone_size: few; j_call: TRBJ1-3; d_call: .; v_call: TRBV19; cdr3_nt: TGTGCCAGTAGCCGGTCGAGGGTCTCTGGAAACACCATATATTTT; cdr3_aa: CASSRSRVSGNTIYF
clone_size: few; j_call: TRBJ1-2; d_call: TRBD1; v_call: TRBV3-1; cdr3_nt: TGTGCCAGCAGCCTTAATGACAGGGAGCATGGCTACACCTTC; cdr3_aa: CASSLNDREHGYTF
clone_size: few; j_call: TRBJ2-3; d_call: .; v_call: TRBV12-3/TRBV12-4; cdr3_nt: TGTGCCAGTCGGGGGGCACGGCGAACAGATACGCAGTATTTT; cdr3_aa: CASRGARRTDTQYF
clone_size: few; j_call: TRBJ2-3; d_call: .; v_call: TRBV4-1; cdr3_nt: TGCGCCAGCAGCCAACCGCCGGGGAGAACAGATACGCAGTATTTT; cdr3_aa: CASSQPPGRTDTQYF
clone_size: .; j_call: TRBJ1-1; d_call: .; v_call: TRBV7-9; cdr3_nt: TGTGCCAGCAGCTTAGCGCGGTCCCCGACGAGAGCTTTCTTT; cdr3_aa: CASSLARSPTRAFF
clone_size: .; j_call: TRBJ2-7; d_call: .; v_call: TRBV28; cdr3_nt: TGTGCCAGCAGTGAATGGCTGGCCCGGGACACCTCCGTTTACGAGCAGTACTTC; cdr3_aa: CASSEWLARDTSVYEQYF
clone_size: .; j_call: TRBJ1-6; d_call: .; v_call: TRBV11-2; cdr3_nt: TGTGCCAGCAGCTTAGACGGGGTTAGAGTTTCACCCCTCCACTTT; cdr3_aa: CASSLDGVRVSPLHF
clone_size: few; j_call: TRBJ2-1; d_call: TRBD1; v_call: TRBV20-1; cdr3_nt: TGCAGTGCTAGAGTAGGGGGACAGGGGGGCGATGAGCAGTTCTTC; cdr3_aa: CSARVGGQGGDEQFF
clone_size: .; j_call: TRBJ2-7; d_call: TRBD1; v_call: TRBV6-5; cdr3_nt: TGTGCCAGCAGTTCCTTGGACAGGGTCTCCTACGAGCAGTACTTC; cdr3_aa: CASSSLDRVSYEQYF
clone_size: .; j_call: TRBJ2-7; d_call: .; v_call: TRBV29-1; cdr3_nt: TGCAGCGTTGCCTTCGGGGGCGTTCGGGCCTACGAGCAGTACTTC; cdr3_aa: CSVAFGGVRAYEQYF
clone_size: few; j_call: TRBJ1-2; d_call: .; v_call: TRBV13; cdr3_nt: TGTGCCAGCAGCTTACAGTCTGGGCCCGAGGCCTATGGCTACACCTTC; cdr3_aa: CASSLQSGPEAYGYTF
clone_size: .; j_call: TRBJ2-3; d_call: TRBD2; v_call: TRBV12-3/TRBV12-4; cdr3_nt: TGTGCCAGCAGCCCTGGCCCGCGGGGGGCCACAGATACGCAGTATTTT; cdr3_aa: CASSPGPRGATDTQYF
clone_size: .; j_call: TRBJ2-5; d_call: .; v_call: TRBV27; cdr3_nt: TGTGCCAGCAGTACCTATGGGCAGTACCAAGAGACCCAGTACTTC; cdr3_aa: CASSTYGQYQETQYF
clone_size: .; j_call: TRBJ2-3; d_call: TRBD2; v_call: TRBV5-1; cdr3_nt: TGCGCCAGTCTAGCGGGGCCTAGCACAGATACGCAGTATTTT; cdr3_aa: CASLAGPSTDTQYF
clone_size: few; j_call: TRBJ2-5; d_call: .; v_call: TRBV18; cdr3_nt: TGTGCCAGCTCACCAGAGCCGGCAAAAGAGACCCAGTACTTC; cdr3_aa: CASSPEPAKETQYF
clone_size: few; j_call: TRBJ1-5; d_call: .; v_call: TRBV20-1; cdr3_nt: TGCAGTGCTAGTATGGGGGGTCCGCCCCAGCATTTT; cdr3_aa: CSASMGGPPQHF
clone_size: .; j_call: TRBJ2-5; d_call: .; v_call: TRBV13; cdr3_nt: TGTGCCAGCAGCTTAGGTCGAGGTATGGGGAAGTTCTTC; cdr3_aa: CASSLGRGMGKFF
clone_size: few; j_call: TRBJ2-2; d_call: TRBD1; v_call: TRBV2; cdr3_nt: TGTGCCAGCGGGTCGGGAGAGGACAGGGCGTTCGGGGAGCTGTTTTTT; cdr3_aa: CASGSGEDRAFGELFF
clone_size: .; j_call: TRBJ2-3; d_call: .; v_call: TRBV7-2; cdr3_nt: TGTGCCAGCAGCTCGTTGACTAGTGAAGATACGCAGTATTTT; cdr3_aa: CASSSLTSEDTQYF
clone_size: few; j_call: TRBJ2-3; d_call: .; v_call: TRBV28; cdr3_nt: TGTGCGGGGAGTCGGGGCAATCCGGGCACAGATACGCAGTATTTT; cdr3_aa: CAGSRGNPGTDTQYF
clone_size: few; j_call: TRBJ1-1; d_call: .; v_call: TRBV12-5; cdr3_nt: TGTGCTAGTGGTTCGCGGTCTACCGTGAACACTGAAGCTTTCTTT; cdr3_aa: CASGSRSTVNTEAFF
clone_size: few; j_call: TRBJ1-1; d_call: .; v_call: TRBV14; cdr3_nt: TGTGCCAGCAGCCCACTTGGGGGGGCTGAAGCTTTCTTT; cdr3_aa: CASSPLGGAEAFF
clone_size: .; j_call: TRBJ1-4; d_call: .; v_call: TRBV29-1; cdr3_nt: TGCAGCGTGGGAGACAGCCTAAATGAAAAACTGTTTTTT; cdr3_aa: CSVGDSLNEKLFF
clone_size: few; j_call: TRBJ1-2; d_call: .; v_call: TRBV15; cdr3_nt: TGTGCCACCAGCAGAGATCGAAGGGATATCTATGGCTACACCTTC; cdr3_aa: CATSRDRRDIYGYTF
clone_size: .; j_call: TRBJ2-2; d_call: TRBD2; v_call: TRBV30; cdr3_nt: TGTGCCTGCGAGCGGGGCTTAGAAGCCGGGGAGCTGTTTTTT; cdr3_aa: CACERGLEAGELFF
clone_size: .; j_call: TRBJ2-1; d_call: TRBD2; v_call: TRBV27; cdr3_nt: TGTGCCAGCAGTCCGACTCTAGCGGGTGTCTACAATGAGCAGTTCTTC; cdr3_aa: CASSPTLAGVYNEQFF
clone_size: .; j_call: TRBJ2-4; d_call: TRBD2; v_call: TRBV7-9; cdr3_nt: TGTGCCAGCAACTTAAACGGCGGGGGGGCCAAAAACATTCAGTACTTC; cdr3_aa: CASNLNGGGAKNIQYF
clone_size: few; j_call: TRBJ1-2; d_call: .; v_call: TRBV28; cdr3_nt: TGTGCCAGCAGTTCCCATACTCCTCCGGACAGCGACTATGGCTACACCTTC; cdr3_aa: CASSSHTPPDSDYGYTF
clone_size: .; j_call: TRBJ2-5; d_call: TRBD1; v_call: TRBV6-5; cdr3_nt: TGTGCCAGCGGACAGGGAGGAAAGACCCAGTACTTC; cdr3_aa: CASGQGGKTQYF
clone_size: few; j_call: TRBJ2-7; d_call: TRBD1; v_call: TRBV10-2; cdr3_nt: TGCGCCAGTGTGCCGGGACAGGGGGCAAATAGGTACTACGAGCAGTACTTC; cdr3_aa: CASVPGQGANRYYEQYF
clone_size: few; j_call: TRBJ1-6; d_call: .; v_call: TRBV6-1; cdr3_nt: TGTGCCAGCAGTCCCGGTCACCCCTCCTATAATTCACCCCTCCACTTT; cdr3_aa: CASSPGHPSYNSPLHF
clone_size: .; j_call: TRBJ2-7; d_call: .; v_call: TRBV7-9; cdr3_nt: TGTGCCAGCAGCTCGCTCTCCGAGCAGTACTTC; cdr3_aa: CASSSLSEQYF
clone_size: few; j_call: TRBJ2-5; d_call: TRBD1; v_call: TRBV9; cdr3_nt: TGTGCCAGCAGCCCCACCGGGACAGATCAAGAGACCCAGTACTTC; cdr3_aa: CASSPTGTDQETQYF
clone_size: many; j_call: TRBJ2-1; d_call: .; v_call: TRBV4-1; cdr3_nt: TGCGCCAGCAGCCAAGGTTGGGTAGGGGGGCGGGATGAGCAGTTCTTC; cdr3_aa: CASSQGWVGGRDEQFF
clone_size: .; j_call: TRBJ1-1; d_call: .; v_call: TRBV28; cdr3_nt: TGTGCCAGCAGTTTTTCCGGGAACACTGAAGCTTCCTTT; cdr3_aa: CASSFSGNTEASF
clone_size: .; j_call: TRBJ1-1; d_call: .; v_call: TRBV7-2; cdr3_nt: TGTGCCAGCAGGGCTACAGGGATGGGTAGCACTGAAGCTTTCTTT; cdr3_aa: CASRATGMGSTEAFF
clone_size: few; j_call: TRBJ2-7; d_call: .; v_call: TRBV4-1; cdr3_nt: TGCGCCAGCAGCCAAGCTGACCCCTCCTACGAGCAGTACTTC; cdr3_aa: CASSQADPSYEQYF
clone_size: few; j_call: TRBJ2-7; d_call: .; v_call: TRBV14; cdr3_nt: TGTGCCAGCAGCCCTAAGGCAGGGTGGGAGCAGTACTTC; cdr3_aa: CASSPKAGWEQYF
clone_size: .; j_call: TRBJ1-1; d_call: .; v_call: TRBV27; cdr3_nt: TGTGCCAGCAGTTCAAACAGGGAGGACACTGAAGCTTTCTTT; cdr3_aa: CASSSNREDTEAFF
clone_size: .; j_call: TRBJ2-1; d_call: .; v_call: TRBV29-1; cdr3_nt: TGCAGCGCTGCGTTGGCGGGACCCAATGAGCAGTTCTTC; cdr3_aa: CSAALAGPNEQFF
clone_size: few; j_call: TRBJ1-4; d_call: .; v_call: TRBV27; cdr3_nt: TGTGCCAGCAGTCCGCTAGATACCGTTACACCAAAGTTTGAAAAACTGTTTTTT; cdr3_aa: CASSPLDTVTPKFEKLFF
clone_size: .; j_call: TRBJ2-7; d_call: TRBD2; v_call: TRBV7-9; cdr3_nt: TGTGCCAGCAGCCCCCCCTTAGGGAGGGAGAACGAGCAGTACTTC; cdr3_aa: CASSPPLGRENEQYF
clone_size: .; j_call: TRBJ2-3; d_call: TRBD1; v_call: TRBV5-1; cdr3_nt: TGCGCCAGCAACCCGCACTCGACAGGGGCGGTAGATACGCAGTATTTT; cdr3_aa: CASNPHSTGAVDTQYF
clone_size: few; j_call: TRBJ1-4; d_call: .; v_call: TRBV4-1; cdr3_nt: TGCGCCAGCATGGGCAGTAGTAATGAAAAACTGTTTTTT; cdr3_aa: CASMGSSNEKLFF
clone_size: few; j_call: TRBJ2-5; d_call: TRBD2; v_call: TRBV28; cdr3_nt: TGTGCCAGCAGACCTTCGGGACTAGCGGACCAAGAGACCCAGTACTTC; cdr3_aa: CASRPSGLADQETQYF
clone_size: .; j_call: TRBJ2-3; d_call: TRBD2; v_call: TRBV29-1; cdr3_nt: TGCAGCGTCATTAGCGGGAAAAACACAGATACGCAGTATTTT; cdr3_aa: CSVISGKNTDTQYF
clone_size: .; j_call: TRBJ2-7; d_call: .; v_call: TRBV11-3; cdr3_nt: TGTGCCAGCAGGAATATGGGGGCCAACGAGCAGTACTTC; cdr3_aa: CASRNMGANEQYF
clone_size: .; j_call: TRBJ2-1; d_call: TRBD1; v_call: TRBV20-1; cdr3_nt: TGCAGTGCTCTTGCCCCGGGACAGGGCTACAATGAGCAGTTCTTC; cdr3_aa: CSALAPGQGYNEQFF
clone_size: .; j_call: TRBJ2-3; d_call: .; v_call: TRBV20-1; cdr3_nt: TGCAGTGCTAAACTAGGGGCCCTTAGCACAGATACGCAGTATTTT; cdr3_aa: CSAKLGALSTDTQYF
clone_size: .; j_call: TRBJ2-5; d_call: TRBD1; v_call: TRBV2; cdr3_nt: TGTGCCAGCATTCAGGGGGTGGTAGAGACCCAGTACTTC; cdr3_aa: CASIQGVVETQYF
clone_size: .; j_call: TRBJ2-6; d_call: .; v_call: TRBV28; cdr3_nt: TGTGCCAGCAGGTTTGGGGCCAACGTCCTGACTTTC; cdr3_aa: CASRFGANVLTF
clone_size: .; j_call: TRBJ2-4; d_call: TRBD2; v_call: TRBV4-1; cdr3_nt: TGCGCCAGCAGCCAAGGACTAGCGGGAGGGTGGGCCAAAAACATTCAGTACTTC; cdr3_aa: CASSQGLAGGWAKNIQYF
clone_size: few; j_call: TRBJ1-2; d_call: TRBD1; v_call: TRBV28; cdr3_nt: TGTGCCAGCAGTTTCGTTGGGACAGGGAATGGCTACACCTTC; cdr3_aa: CASSFVGTGNGYTF
clone_size: .; j_call: TRBJ2-7; d_call: TRBD2; v_call: TRBV18; cdr3_nt: TGTGCCAGCCCACCAGGGAGCGGGATACCCTACGAGCAGTACTTC; cdr3_aa: CASPPGSGIPYEQYF